This T cell receptor (beta chain) is drawn from a study of Graves' ophthalmopathy and Graves' hyperthyroidism. In germline, CDR1 is SNHLY, CDR2 FYNNEI. V was trimmed by 2 bases and J by 7 bases, leaving 11 bases between them. The CDR3 is 14 amino acids. The sequenced template was RNA, covering the TCR beta CDR3 region. Second-round multiplex PCR followed a first-round RT-PCR using HTBI primers. MiXCR, run by TCRdb on the multiplex PCR reads, gives a single entry per CDR3 protein. The sample lists about 240,000 distinct CDR3 sequences; 45% were seen once. Under 3 months in duration, the ophthalmopathy in affected donors had moderate-to-severe activity, CAS ≥3 and NOSPECS ≥4. Certain patients were not enrolled. These were patients with other autoimmune diseases, uncontrolled infections, pregnancy or lactation. Clinical symptoms, serum thyroxine, TRAb, thyroid ultrasound and orbital computed tomography formed the basis of diagnosis. It was from about 10 ml of fresh peripheral blood that the PBMCs came.

This clonotype appeared a few times. Sequenced input: peripheral blood. The chain employs TRBV2 and TRBJ1-4, with D maybe TRBD1 (6 bases). The TCR was taken from an adult man with Graves' ophthalmopathy. Written as DNA, the CDR3 is TGTGCCAGCAGTGAACACCAGGGGAGTGAAAAACTGTTTTTT. Its protein is CASSEHQGSEKLFF.